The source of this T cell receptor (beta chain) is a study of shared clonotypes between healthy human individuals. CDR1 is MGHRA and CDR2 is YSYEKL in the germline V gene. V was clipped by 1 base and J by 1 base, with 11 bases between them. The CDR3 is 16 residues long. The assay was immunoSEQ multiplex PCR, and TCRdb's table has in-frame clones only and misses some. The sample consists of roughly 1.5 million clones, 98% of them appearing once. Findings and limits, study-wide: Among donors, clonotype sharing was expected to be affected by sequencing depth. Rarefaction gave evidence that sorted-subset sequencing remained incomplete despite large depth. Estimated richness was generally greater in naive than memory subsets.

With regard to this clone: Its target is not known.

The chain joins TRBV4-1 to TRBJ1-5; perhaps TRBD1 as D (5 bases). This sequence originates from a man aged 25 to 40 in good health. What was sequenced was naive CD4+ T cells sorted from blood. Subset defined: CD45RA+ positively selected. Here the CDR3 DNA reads TGCGCCAGCAGCCAAGGCGGCGGGGACAGCAATCAGCCCCAGCATTTT. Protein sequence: CASSQGGGDSNQPQHF.